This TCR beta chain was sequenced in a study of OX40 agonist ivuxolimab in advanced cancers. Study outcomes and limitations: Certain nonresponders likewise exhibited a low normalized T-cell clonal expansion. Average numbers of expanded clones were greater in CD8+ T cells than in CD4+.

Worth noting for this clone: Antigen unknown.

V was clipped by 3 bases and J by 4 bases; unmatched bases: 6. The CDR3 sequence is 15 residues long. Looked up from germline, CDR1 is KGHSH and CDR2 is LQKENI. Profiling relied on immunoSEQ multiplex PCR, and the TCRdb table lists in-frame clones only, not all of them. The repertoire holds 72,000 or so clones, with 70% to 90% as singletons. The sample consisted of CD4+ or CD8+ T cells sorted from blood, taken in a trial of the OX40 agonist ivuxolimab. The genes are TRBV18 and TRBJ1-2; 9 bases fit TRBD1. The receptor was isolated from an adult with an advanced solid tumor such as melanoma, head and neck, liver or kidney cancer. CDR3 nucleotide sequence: TGTGCCAGCTCACCGTCCCGGGACAGGGCCTATGGCTACACCTTC. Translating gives CASSPSRDRAYGYTF.